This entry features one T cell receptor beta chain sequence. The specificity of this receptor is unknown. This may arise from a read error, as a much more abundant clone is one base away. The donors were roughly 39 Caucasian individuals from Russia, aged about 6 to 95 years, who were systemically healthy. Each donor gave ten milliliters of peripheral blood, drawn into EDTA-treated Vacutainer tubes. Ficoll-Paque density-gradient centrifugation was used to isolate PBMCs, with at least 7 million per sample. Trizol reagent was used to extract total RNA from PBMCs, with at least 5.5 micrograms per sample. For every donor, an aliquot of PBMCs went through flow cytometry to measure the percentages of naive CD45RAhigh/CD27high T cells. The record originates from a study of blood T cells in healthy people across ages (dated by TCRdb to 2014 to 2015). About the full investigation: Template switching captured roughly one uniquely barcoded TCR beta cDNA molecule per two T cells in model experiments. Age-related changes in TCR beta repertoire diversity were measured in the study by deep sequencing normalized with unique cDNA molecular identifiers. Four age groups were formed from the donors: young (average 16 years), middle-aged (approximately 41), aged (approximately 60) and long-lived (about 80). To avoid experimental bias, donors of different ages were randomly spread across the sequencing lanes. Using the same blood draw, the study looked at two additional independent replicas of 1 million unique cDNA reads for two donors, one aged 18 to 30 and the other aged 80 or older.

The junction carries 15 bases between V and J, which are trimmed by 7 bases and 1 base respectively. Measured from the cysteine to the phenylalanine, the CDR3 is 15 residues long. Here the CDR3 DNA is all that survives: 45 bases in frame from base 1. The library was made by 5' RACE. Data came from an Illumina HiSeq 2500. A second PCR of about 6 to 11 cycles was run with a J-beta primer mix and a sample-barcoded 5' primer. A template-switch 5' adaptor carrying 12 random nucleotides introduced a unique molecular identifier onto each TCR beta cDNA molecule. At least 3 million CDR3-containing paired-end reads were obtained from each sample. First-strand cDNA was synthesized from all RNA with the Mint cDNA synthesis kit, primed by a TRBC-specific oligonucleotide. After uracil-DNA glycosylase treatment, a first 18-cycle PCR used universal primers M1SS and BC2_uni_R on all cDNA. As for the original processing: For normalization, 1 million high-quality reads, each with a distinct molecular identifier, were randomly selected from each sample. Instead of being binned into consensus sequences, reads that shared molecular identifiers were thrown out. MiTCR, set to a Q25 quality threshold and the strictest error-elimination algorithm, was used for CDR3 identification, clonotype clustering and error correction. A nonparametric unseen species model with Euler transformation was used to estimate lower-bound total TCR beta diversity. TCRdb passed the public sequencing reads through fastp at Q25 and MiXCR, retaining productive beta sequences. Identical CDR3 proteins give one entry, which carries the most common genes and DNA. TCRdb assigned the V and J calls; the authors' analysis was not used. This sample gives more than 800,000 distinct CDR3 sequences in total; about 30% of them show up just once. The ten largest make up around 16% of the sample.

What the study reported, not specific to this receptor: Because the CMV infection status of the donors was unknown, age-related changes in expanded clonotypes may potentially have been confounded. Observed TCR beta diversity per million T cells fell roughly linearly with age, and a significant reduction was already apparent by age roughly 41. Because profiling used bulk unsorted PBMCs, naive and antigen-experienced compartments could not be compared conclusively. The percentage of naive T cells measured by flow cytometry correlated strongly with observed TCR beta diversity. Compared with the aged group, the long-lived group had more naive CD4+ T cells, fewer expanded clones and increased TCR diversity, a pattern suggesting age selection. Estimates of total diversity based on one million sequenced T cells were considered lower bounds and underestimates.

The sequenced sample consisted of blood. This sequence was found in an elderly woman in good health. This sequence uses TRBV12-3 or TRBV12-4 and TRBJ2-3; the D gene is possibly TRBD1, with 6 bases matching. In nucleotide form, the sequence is TGTGCCAGCAACACCAGGAAGGGGGGCACAGATACGCAGTATTTT. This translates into CASNTRKGGTDTQYF.